This T cell receptor (beta chain) derives from a study of type 1 regulatory T cells. Study summary: An in vitro protocol generated T-allo10, a Tr1-enriched, alloantigen-specific CD4 T cell product.

Study-level findings and limits: Compared with non-type 1 regulatory T cells, type 1 regulatory T cells showed a more restricted TCR repertoire.

With respect to this clonotype: Its specificity is not known.

V lost 3 bases to trimming and J lost 0 bases; unmatched junction nucleotides: 2. The length of the CDR3 is 16 residues. The V gene's germline CDR1 is SGHVS and CDR2 FNYEAQ. One entry per CDR3 protein results from TCRdb running MiXCR on the reads. The repertoire has about 67,000 distinct CDR3 sequences, roughly 49% of them found once; the top ten carry about 2%. This rearrangement joins TRBV7-6 to TRBJ1-3; 10 positions agree with TRBD1. The sequence was obtained from a human donor in good health. The sample comprised cultured non-Tr1 T cells, either the whole culture or a sorted T cell fraction (not recorded which). The DNA of the CDR3 is TGTGCCAGCAGCTTGGGACAGGGGAGCTCTGGAAACACCATATATTTT. Its protein is CASSLGQGSSGNTIYF.